This T cell receptor beta chain emerged from a study of blood T cell repertoires in COVID-19. The wider study: Collection of acute and convalescent COVID-19 samples took place in the United States, Italy and Spain. Nucleic acid was either cDNA or gDNA, and it came from T cells, B-cell-depleted T cells, or PBMCs.

V was pared by 7 bases and J by 1 base, with 4 bases of the junction left unmatched. The CDR3 extends over 14 amino acids. The germline V gene has CDR1 MDHEN and CDR2 SYDVKM. In the study's own analysis: Reference gene primer amplification yielded estimated nucleated cell counts. Measured with immunoSEQ multiplex PCR; TCRdb has only the in-frame clones, and not every one. V and J calls and clone size follow that table, whereas D and trimming were derived from the DNA. This sample yields some 220,000 clones, of which roughly 84% are seen a single time; 2% to 2.5% belongs to the top ten. This TCR was recovered from a woman aged 60-70 years with acute or convalescent COVID-19. The sample was peripheral blood. V is TRBV28 and J is TRBJ1-2; 9 bases match TRBD1. This chain's CDR3 is CASMGTGINYGYTF. CDR3 nucleotides: TGTGCCAGCATGGGGACAGGGATTAACTATGGCTACACCTTC.